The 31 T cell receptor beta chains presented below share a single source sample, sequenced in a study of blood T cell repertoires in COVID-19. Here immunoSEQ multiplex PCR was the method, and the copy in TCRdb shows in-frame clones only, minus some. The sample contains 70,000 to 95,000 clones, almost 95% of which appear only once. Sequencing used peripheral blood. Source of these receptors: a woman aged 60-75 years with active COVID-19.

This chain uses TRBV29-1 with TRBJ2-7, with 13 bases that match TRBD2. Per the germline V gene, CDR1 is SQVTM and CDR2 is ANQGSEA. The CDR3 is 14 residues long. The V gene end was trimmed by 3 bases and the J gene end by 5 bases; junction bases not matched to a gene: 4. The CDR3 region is CSVEGLAGKHEQYF. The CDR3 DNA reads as TGCAGCGTTGAGGGACTAGCGGGAAAACACGAGCAGTACTTC.

For the CDR3, the DNA is TGTGCCAGCAGCCAACCGGGGGGGACTAATCAGCCCCAGCATTTT. Amino acid sequence: CASSQPGGTNQPQHF. V and J are TRBV6-2 or TRBV6-3 and TRBJ1-5; the D gene is possibly TRBD1 (5 bases). This CDR3 has 15 residues. From germline, CDR1 is MNHEY and CDR2 SVGEGT. V lost 6 bases to trimming and J lost 4 bases, with 16 bases between them.

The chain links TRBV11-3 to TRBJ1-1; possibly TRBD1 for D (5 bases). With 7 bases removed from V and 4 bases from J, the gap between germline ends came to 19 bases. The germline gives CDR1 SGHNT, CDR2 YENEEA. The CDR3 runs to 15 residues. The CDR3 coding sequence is TGTGCCAGCACCCCCGACGGACAAGCTGGCACTGAAGCTTTCTTT. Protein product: CASTPDGQAGTEAFF.

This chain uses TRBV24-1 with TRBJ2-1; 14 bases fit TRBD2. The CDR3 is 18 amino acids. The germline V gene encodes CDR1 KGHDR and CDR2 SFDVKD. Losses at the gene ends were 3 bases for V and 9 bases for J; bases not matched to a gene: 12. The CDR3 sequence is CATSDTGTSGRGGSEQFF. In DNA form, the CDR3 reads TGTGCCACCAGTGATACCGGGACTAGCGGGAGAGGGGGGAGTGAGCAGTTCTTC.

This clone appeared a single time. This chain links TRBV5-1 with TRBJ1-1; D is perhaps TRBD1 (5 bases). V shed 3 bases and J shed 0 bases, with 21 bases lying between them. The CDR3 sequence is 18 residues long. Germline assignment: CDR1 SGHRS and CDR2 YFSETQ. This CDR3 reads CASSWWQRSGGMNTEAFF. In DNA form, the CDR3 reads TGCGCCAGCAGCTGGTGGCAGAGGAGCGGGGGAATGAACACTGAAGCTTTCTTT.

CDR3 amino acids: CASSKGHRGFYNEQFF. As DNA, the CDR3 is TGCGCCAGCAGCAAAGGGCACAGGGGTTTCTACAATGAGCAGTTCTTC. This sequence joins TRBV4-3 and TRBJ2-1, with TRBD1 matching 7 bases. Germline assignment: CDR1 LGHNA and CDR2 YSLEER. The ends lost 5 bases at V and 3 bases at J; junction bases unmatched: 10. The CDR3 spans 16 residues.

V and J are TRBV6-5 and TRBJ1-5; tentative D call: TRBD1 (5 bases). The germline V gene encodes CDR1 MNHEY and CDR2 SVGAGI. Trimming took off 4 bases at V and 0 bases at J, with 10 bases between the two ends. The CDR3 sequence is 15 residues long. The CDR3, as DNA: TGTGCCAGCAGTTCGCGACAGAATAGCAATCAGCCCCAGCATTTT. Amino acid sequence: CASSSRQNSNQPQHF.

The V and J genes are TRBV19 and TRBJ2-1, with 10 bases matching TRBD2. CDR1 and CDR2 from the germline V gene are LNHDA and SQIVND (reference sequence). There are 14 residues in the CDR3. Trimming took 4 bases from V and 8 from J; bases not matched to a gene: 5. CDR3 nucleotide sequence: TGTGCCAGTAGTAAGCGGGGGGGCAGGTATGAGCAGTTCTTC. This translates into CASSKRGGRYEQFF.

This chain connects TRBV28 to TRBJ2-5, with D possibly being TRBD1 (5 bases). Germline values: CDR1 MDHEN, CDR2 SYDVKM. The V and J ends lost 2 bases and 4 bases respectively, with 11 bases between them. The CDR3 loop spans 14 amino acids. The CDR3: CASSLVQGGETQYF. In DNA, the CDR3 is TGTGCCAGCAGTTTAGTTCAGGGTGGAGAGACCCAGTACTTC.

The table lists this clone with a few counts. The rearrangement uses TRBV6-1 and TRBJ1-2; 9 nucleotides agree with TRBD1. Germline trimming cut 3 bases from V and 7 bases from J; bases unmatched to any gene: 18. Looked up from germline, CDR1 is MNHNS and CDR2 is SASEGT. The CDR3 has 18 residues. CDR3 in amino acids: CASSEGSVRDRVKFGYTF. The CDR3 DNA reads TGTGCCAGCAGTGAGGGGTCCGTAAGGGACAGGGTGAAGTTTGGCTACACCTTC.

The CDR3 bases are TGTGCCAGCAGTGTAGGGGTAGACACTGAAGCTTTCTTT. The encoded protein is CASSVGVDTEAFF. The chain has TRBV6-4 and TRBJ1-1, with TRBD1 as a possible D gene (5 bases). The CDR3 loop spans 13 amino acids. The germline V gene has CDR1 MRHNA and CDR2 SNTAGT. V was trimmed by 4 bases and J by 3 bases, leaving 9 bases between them.

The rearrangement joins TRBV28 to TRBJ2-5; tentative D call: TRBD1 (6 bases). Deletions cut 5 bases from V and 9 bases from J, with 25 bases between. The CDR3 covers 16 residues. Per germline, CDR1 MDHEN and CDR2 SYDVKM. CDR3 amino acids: CASSPPPGTKSLAQYF. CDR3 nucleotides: TGTGCCAGCAGTCCTCCCCCCGGGACAAAGAGTTTGGCCCAGTACTTC.

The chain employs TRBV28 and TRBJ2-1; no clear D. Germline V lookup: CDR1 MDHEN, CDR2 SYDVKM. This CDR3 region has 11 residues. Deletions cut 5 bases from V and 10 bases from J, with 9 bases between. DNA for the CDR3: TGTGCCAGCAGTACCGAGCTAGAGCAGTTCTTC. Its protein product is CASSTELEQFF.

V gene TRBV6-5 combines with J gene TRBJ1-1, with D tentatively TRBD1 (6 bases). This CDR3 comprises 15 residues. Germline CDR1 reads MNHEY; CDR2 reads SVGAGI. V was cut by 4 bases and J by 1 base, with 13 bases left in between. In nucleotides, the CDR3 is TGTGCCAGCAGTTCCCCTGGGGGGGCGAACACTGAAGCTTTCTTT. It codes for CASSSPGGANTEAFF.

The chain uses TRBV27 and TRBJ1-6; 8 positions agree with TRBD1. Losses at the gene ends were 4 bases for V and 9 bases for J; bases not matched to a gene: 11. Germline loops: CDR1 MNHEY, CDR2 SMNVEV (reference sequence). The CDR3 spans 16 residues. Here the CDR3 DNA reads TGTGCCAGCAGTTCCCGGACAGGGCCGGATGGTTCACCCCTCCACTTT. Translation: CASSSRTGPDGSPLHF.

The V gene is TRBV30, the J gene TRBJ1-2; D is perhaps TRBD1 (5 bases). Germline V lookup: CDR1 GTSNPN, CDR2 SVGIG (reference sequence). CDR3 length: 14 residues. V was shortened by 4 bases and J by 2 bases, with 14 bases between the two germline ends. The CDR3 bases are TGTGCCTGGACTCGGGCAGGGCAGAACTATGGCTACACCTTC. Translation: CAWTRAGQNYGYTF.

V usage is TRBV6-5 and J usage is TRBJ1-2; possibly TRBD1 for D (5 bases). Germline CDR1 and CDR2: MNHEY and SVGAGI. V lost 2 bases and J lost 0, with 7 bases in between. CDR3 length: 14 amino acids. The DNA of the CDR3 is TGTGCCAGCAGTTACGGGGCAGCTAACTATGGCTACACCTTC. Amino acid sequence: CASSYGAANYGYTF.

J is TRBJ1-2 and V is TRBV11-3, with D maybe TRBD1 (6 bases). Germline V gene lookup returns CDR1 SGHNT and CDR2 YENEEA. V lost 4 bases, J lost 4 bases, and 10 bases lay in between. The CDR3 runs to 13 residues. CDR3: CASSSGTFYGYTF. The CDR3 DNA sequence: TGTGCCAGCAGCTCCGGGACATTCTATGGCTACACCTTC.

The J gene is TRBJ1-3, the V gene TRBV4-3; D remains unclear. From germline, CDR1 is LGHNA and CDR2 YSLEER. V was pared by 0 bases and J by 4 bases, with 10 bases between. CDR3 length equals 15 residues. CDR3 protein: CASSQEWAVGNTIYF. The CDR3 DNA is TGCGCCAGCAGCCAAGAGTGGGCAGTCGGAAACACCATATATTTT.

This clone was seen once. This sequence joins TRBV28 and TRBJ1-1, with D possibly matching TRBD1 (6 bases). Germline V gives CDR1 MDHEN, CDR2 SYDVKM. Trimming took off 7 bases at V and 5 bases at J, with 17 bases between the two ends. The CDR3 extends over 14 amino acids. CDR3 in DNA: TGTGCCAGCACCGAAAGGGGGAGAAGTACTGAAGCTTTCTTT. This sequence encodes CASTERGRSTEAFF. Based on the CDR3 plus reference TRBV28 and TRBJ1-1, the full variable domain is DVKVTQSSRYLVKRTGEKVFLECVQDMDHENMFWYRQDPGLGLRLIYFSYDVKMKEKGDIPEGYSVSREKKERFSLILESASTNQTSMYLCASTERGRSTEAFFGQGTRLTVV.

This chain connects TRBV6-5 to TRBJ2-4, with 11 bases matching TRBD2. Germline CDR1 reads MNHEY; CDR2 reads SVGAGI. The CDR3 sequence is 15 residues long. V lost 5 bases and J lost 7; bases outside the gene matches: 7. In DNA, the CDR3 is TGTGCCAGCAGTATTAGCGGGAGGGCGGGGAACATTCAGTACTTC. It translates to CASSISGRAGNIQYF.

CDR3 nucleotides: TGTGCCAGCAGCTTAGACCTAGCGGGGGACCCACCAATGAATGAGCAGTTCTTC. It encodes CASSLDLAGDPPMNEQFF. This chain uses TRBV7-3 with TRBJ2-1; 10 nucleotides agree with TRBD2. The CDR3 spans 18 residues. V lost 2 bases to trimming and J lost 7 bases; unmatched junction nucleotides: 14. Germline V gives CDR1 SGHTA, CDR2 FQGTGA.

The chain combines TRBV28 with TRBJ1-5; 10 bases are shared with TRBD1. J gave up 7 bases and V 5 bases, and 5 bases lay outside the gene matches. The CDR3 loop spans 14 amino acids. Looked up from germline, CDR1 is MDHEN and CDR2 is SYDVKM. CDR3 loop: CASSIPTGGQPQHF. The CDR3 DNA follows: TGTGCCAGCAGTATCCCGACAGGGGGCCAGCCCCAGCATTTT.

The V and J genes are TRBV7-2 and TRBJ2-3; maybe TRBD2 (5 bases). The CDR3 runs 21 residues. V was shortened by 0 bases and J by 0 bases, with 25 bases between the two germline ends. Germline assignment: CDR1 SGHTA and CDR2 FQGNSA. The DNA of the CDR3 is TGTGCCAGCAGCTTAGCGCCCCGGGGTGTGGCGGCTCAAGTTAGCACAGATACGCAGTATTTT. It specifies CASSLAPRGVAAQVSTDTQYF.

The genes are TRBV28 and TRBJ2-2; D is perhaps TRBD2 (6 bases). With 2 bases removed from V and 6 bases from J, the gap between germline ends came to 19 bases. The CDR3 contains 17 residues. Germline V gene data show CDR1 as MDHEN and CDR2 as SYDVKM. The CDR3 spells CASSLISGTGHAGELFF. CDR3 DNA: TGTGCCAGCAGTTTAATATCTGGGACTGGCCACGCCGGGGAGCTGTTTTTT.

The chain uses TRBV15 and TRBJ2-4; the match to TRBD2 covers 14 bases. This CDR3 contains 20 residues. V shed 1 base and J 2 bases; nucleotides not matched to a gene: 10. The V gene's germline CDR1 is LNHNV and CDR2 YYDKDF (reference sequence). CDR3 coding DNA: TGTGCCACCAGCAGAGCCCGACCGGGACTAGCGGGAGAAACCAAAAACATTCAGTACTTC. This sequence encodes CATSRARPGLAGETKNIQYF.

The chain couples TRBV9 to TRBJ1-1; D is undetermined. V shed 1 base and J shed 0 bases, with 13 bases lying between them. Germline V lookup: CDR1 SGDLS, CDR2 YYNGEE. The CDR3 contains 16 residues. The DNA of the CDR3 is TGTGCCAGCAGCGTAATAAGTGGGCGAATGAACACTGAAGCTTTCTTT. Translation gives CASSVISGRMNTEAFF.

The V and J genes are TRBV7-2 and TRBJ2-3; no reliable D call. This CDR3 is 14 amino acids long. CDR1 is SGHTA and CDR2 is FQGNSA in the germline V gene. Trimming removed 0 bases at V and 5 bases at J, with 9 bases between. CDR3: CASSLAQAGDTQYF. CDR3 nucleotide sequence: TGTGCCAGCAGCTTAGCGCAAGCCGGAGATACGCAGTATTTT.

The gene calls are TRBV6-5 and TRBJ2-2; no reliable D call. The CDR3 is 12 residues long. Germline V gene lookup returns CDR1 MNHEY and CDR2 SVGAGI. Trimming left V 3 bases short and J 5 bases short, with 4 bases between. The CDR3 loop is CASSYYTGELFF. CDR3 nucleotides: TGTGCCAGCAGTTATTATACCGGGGAGCTGTTTTTT.

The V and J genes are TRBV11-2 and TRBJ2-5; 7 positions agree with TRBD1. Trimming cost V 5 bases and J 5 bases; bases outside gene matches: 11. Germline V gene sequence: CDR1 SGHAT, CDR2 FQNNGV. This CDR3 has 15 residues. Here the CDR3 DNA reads TGTGCCAGCAGCCTGGTCAGGGGGAAGGGGGAGACCCAGTACTTC. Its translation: CASSLVRGKGETQYF.

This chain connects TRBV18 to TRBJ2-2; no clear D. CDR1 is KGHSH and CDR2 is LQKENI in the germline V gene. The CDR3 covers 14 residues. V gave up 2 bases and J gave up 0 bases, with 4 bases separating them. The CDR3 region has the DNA TGTGCCAGCTCACCAGTTACGAACACCGGGGAGCTGTTTTTT. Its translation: CASSPVTNTGELFF.